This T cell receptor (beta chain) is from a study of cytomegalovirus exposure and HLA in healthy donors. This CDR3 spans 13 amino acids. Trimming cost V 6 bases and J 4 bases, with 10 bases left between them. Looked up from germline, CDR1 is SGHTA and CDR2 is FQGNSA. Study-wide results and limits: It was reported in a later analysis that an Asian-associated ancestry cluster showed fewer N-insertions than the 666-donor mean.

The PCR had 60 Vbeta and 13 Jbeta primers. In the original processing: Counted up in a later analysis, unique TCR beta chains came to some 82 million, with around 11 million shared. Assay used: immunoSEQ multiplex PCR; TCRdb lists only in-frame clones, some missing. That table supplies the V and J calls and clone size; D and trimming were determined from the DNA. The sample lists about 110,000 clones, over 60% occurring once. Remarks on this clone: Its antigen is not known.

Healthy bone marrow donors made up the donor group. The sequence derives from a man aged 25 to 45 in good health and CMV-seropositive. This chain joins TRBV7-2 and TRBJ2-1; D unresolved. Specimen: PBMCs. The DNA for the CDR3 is TGTGCCAGCAGGGCAAACCTGTACAATGAGCAGTTCTTC. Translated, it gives CASRANLYNEQFF.